Below are 24 T cell receptor beta chains sequenced from a single sample in a study of identical twins. In TCRdb, the 5' RACE reads were re-called with MiXCR into one record per CDR3 protein. The table has approximately 220,000 distinct CDR3 sequences, approximately 8% seen once. These data are also associated with another study on yellow fever vaccine responses in identical twins.

The sequenced sample consisted of CD8+ T cells sorted from blood. These receptors were taken from a woman between 18 and 29 years old in good health.

This clonotype was found a few times. This chain links TRBV2 with TRBJ1-1; D ambiguous. Germline assignment: CDR1 SNHLY and CDR2 FYNNEI. The CDR3 contains 12 residues. Trimming removed 7 bases from V and 1 base from J, with 7 bases in between. CDR3 DNA sequence: TGTGCCAGCAAATTTGAGAACACTGAAGCTTTCTTT. Protein sequence: CASKFENTEAFF.

In this sample, this clonotype turned up a few times. J is TRBJ2-7 and V is TRBV27; 8 bases map to TRBD1. The CDR3 covers 14 residues. The germline V gene encodes CDR1 MNHEY and CDR2 SMNVEV (reference sequence). The V gene end was trimmed by 6 bases and the J gene end by 4 bases; junction bases not matched to a gene: 8. CDR3 nucleotide sequence: TGTGCCAGCAGAGGACAGGGCGGGCGATACGAGCAGTACTTC. It specifies CASRGQGGRYEQYF.

This sequence joins TRBV9 and TRBJ2-1, with 12 bases that match TRBD2. Trimming cost V 3 bases and J 4 bases; bases outside gene matches: 5. The germline V gene encodes CDR1 SGDLS and CDR2 YYNGEE. The CDR3 runs 16 residues. CDR3 protein: CASSAPLAGGYNEQFF. The CDR3 nucleotides read TGTGCCAGCAGCGCTCCTCTAGCGGGAGGGTACAATGAGCAGTTCTTC.

A few counts support this clonotype. The chain links TRBV5-1 to TRBJ1-2, with 8 bases that match TRBD1. CDR3 size: 15 residues. With V trimmed by 3 bases and J by 3 bases, 7 bases remained unmatched. Germline CDR1 is SGHRS and CDR2 is YFSETQ. CDR3 sequence reads: CASSSQEQGDYGYTF. The CDR3 DNA is TGCGCCAGCAGCTCACAGGAACAGGGGGACTATGGCTACACCTTC.

Concerning this clonotype itself: Germline and junction disagree at one end, which may indicate a read error. The CDR3 spells CCARDREPQSRETQYF. CDR3 nucleotide sequence: TGCTGTGCTAGAGATCGCGAGCCCCAGAGCCGGGAGACCCAGTACTTC. This chain joins TRBV20-1 and TRBJ2-5; no clear D. Germline V gene lookup returns CDR1 DFQATT and CDR2 SNEGSKA (reference sequence). The CDR3 extends over 16 amino acids.

This clonotype was observed many times. The chain is built from TRBV20-1 and TRBJ1-4; D perhaps matches TRBD1 (5 bases). In germline, CDR1 is DFQATT, CDR2 SNEGSKA (reference sequence). V dropped 5 bases and J dropped 5 bases, with 18 bases sitting between them. CDR3 length equals 15 residues. The CDR3 region has the DNA TGCAGTGCTGCAAATCCTGGGACGGTGAATGAAAAACTGTTTTTT. Amino acid sequence: CSAANPGTVNEKLFF.

This chain uses TRBV5-5 with TRBJ1-1; D is possibly TRBD1 (5 bases). Between the trimmed V and J ends, which lost 5 bases and 2 bases, there was a span of 22 bases. Germline lookup yields CDR1 SGHKS and CDR2 YYEKEE (reference sequence). CDR3 length: 17 amino acids. The CDR3: CASRLRPGGTENTEAFF. The CDR3 DNA follows: TGTGCCAGCAGACTGAGGCCGGGGGGAACTGAAAACACTGAAGCTTTCTTT.

Only a few counts were recorded for this clonotype. The chain uses TRBV12-3 or TRBV12-4 and TRBJ2-1, with unresolved D. V was cut by 1 base and J by 8 bases, with 6 bases left in between. The CDR3 totals 12 residues. The CDR3 loop reads CASSLVFDEQFF. The CDR3 nucleotides are TGTGCCAGCAGTTTAGTTTTCGATGAGCAGTTCTTC.

This clonotype was recorded a few times. V and J are TRBV20-1 and TRBJ1-6; a possible D gene is TRBD1 (6 bases). V lost 3 bases, J lost 2 bases, and 14 bases lay in between. Germline CDR1 is DFQATT and CDR2 is SNEGSKA (reference sequence). The CDR3 has 16 residues. The CDR3 region is CSARGRGDAYNSPLHF. The CDR3 DNA sequence: TGCAGTGCTAGGGGCAGGGGCGACGCCTATAATTCACCCCTCCACTTT.

This clonotype was seen at least ten times. This rearrangement joins TRBV4-1 to TRBJ2-7; 7 bases align to TRBD2. Germline V CDR1 and CDR2: MGHRA, YSYEKL. With V trimmed by 0 bases and J by 0 bases, 5 bases remained unmatched. This CDR3 has 16 residues. The CDR3: CASSQDRTSASYEQYF. For the CDR3, the DNA is TGCGCCAGCAGCCAAGACCGCACTAGCGCCTCCTACGAGCAGTACTTC.

This clonotype was seen a few times. V usage is TRBV5-1 and J usage is TRBJ1-1, with unresolved D. The CDR3 spans 13 residues. From germline, CDR1 is SGHRS and CDR2 YFSETQ. Trimming cost V 5 bases and J 4 bases, with 12 bases left between them. CDR3 in amino acids: CASRSGRSTEAFF. DNA for the CDR3: TGCGCCAGCAGGTCGGGGAGGAGCACTGAAGCTTTCTTT.

This clonotype was seen ten or more times. The chain joins TRBV7-9 to TRBJ2-4; the D is unclear. This CDR3 spans 14 amino acids. The germline V and J ends were trimmed by 5 bases and 1 base, with 9 bases remaining between them. Germline-derived CDR1 and CDR2 are SEHNR and FQNEAQ (reference sequence). The chain's CDR3 is CASSPPSAKNIQYF. The CDR3, as DNA: TGTGCCAGCAGCCCCCCCAGTGCCAAAAACATTCAGTACTTC.

The chain carries TRBV3-1 and TRBJ2-3; D is perhaps TRBD2 (5 bases). Trimming left V 8 bases short and J 2 bases short, with 23 bases between. Germline CDR1 LGHDT, CDR2 YNNKEL (reference sequence). The CDR3 length is 17 residues. CDR3 region: CASCLSPSGAFTDTQYF. The CDR3 nucleotides read TGTGCCAGCTGCCTATCCCCGAGCGGAGCCTTCACAGATACGCAGTATTTT.

The V call is TRBV5-1, the J call TRBJ2-2; D is possibly TRBD1 or TRBD2 (6 bases each). Germline V gene data show CDR1 as SGHRS and CDR2 as YFSETQ. The CDR3 totals 15 residues. Deletions cut 0 bases from V and 5 bases from J, with 11 bases between. CDR3: CASSLGEDSTGELFF. The CDR3, as DNA: TGCGCCAGCAGCTTGGGGGAGGACAGTACCGGGGAGCTGTTTTTT.

The V call is TRBV12-3 or TRBV12-4, the J call TRBJ2-5; the match to TRBD2 covers 10 bases. After removal of 5 bases from V and 4 bases from J, the junction contained 4 bases not matched to a gene. The CDR3 length is 14 residues. The CDR3 DNA reads TGTGCCAGCAGTATCAGACTAGCGGGAGAGACCCAGTACTTC. It codes for CASSIRLAGETQYF.

This clonotype was found a few times. The rearrangement uses TRBV5-5 and TRBJ2-5; D uncertain. Germline V lookup: CDR1 SGHKS, CDR2 YYEKEE (reference sequence). Trimming removed 4 bases at V and 5 bases at J, with 9 bases between. CDR3 length: 12 amino acids. DNA for the CDR3: TGTGCCAGCAGCCCGGACGTGGAGACCCAGTACTTC. It encodes CASSPDVETQYF.

This clonotype came up a few times. For the CDR3, the DNA is TGTGCCAGCAGTTACTCGGCTACTGGAGAGACCCAGTACTTC. The encoded protein is CASSYSATGETQYF. V is TRBV6-5 and J is TRBJ2-5; no clear D. The CDR3 is 14 amino acids. Trimming pared 0 bases from V and 4 bases from J, leaving 9 bases between. CDR1 and CDR2 (germline): MNHEY, SVGAGI.

This clonotype was counted between two and nine times. The chain combines TRBV7-9 with TRBJ2-7; unclear D gene. V lost 0 bases and J lost 7, with 13 bases in between. CDR1 SEHNR and CDR2 FQNEAQ come from the germline V gene (reference sequence). This CDR3 spans 14 amino acids. The CDR3 DNA sequence: TGTGCCAGCAGCTTAGCCCGACTCGATTTGGAGCAGTACTTC. This encodes CASSLARLDLEQYF.

V gene TRBV3-1 combines with J gene TRBJ2-2, with unresolved D. Germline V gene lookup returns CDR1 LGHDT and CDR2 YNNKEL (reference sequence). Trimming cost V 8 bases and J 2 bases, with 21 bases left between them. This CDR3 is built from 17 residues. CDR3 nucleotides: TGTGCCAGCTGCAAGCAAGTTGCGCCCCGAAACACCGGGGAGCTGTTTTTT. Translation: CASCKQVAPRNTGELFF. The whole variable domain, remainder taken from reference TRBV3-1 and TRBJ2-2, is DTAVSQTPKYLVTQMGNDKSIKCEQNLGHDTMYWYKQDSKKFLKIMFSYNNKELIINETVPNRFSPKSPDKAHLNLHINSLELGDSAVYFCASCKQVAPRNTGELFFGEGSRLTVL.

This clonotype has ten or more counts. CDR3: CASSQGTDLNTEAFF. The DNA for the CDR3 is TGTGCCAGCAGCCAAGGGACAGACTTGAACACTGAAGCTTTCTTT. This rearrangement joins TRBV3-1 to TRBJ1-1, with D tentatively TRBD1 (6 bases). This CDR3 has 15 residues. Trimming took 1 base from V and 0 from J, leaving 9 bases between them. Germline lookup yields CDR1 LGHDT and CDR2 YNNKEL (reference sequence).

This clonotype has just a few counts. The chain is built from TRBV11-2 and TRBJ2-1, with D uncertain. Trimming stripped 1 base from V and 0 bases from J, with 10 bases between. The CDR3 length is 16 residues. From germline, CDR1 is SGHAT and CDR2 FQNNGV. The CDR3 sequence is CASSLGLGSSYNEQFF. In DNA form, the CDR3 reads TGTGCCAGCAGCTTAGGCCTAGGTAGCTCCTACAATGAGCAGTTCTTC.

The table lists this clonotype with many counts. The V and J genes are TRBV12-3 or TRBV12-4 and TRBJ2-7; no reliable D call. This CDR3 comprises 14 residues. V shed 5 bases and J shed 4 bases, with 15 bases lying between them. CDR3 residues: CASSDYPGSYEQYF. The CDR3, as DNA: TGTGCCAGCAGTGATTACCCGGGTTCTTACGAGCAGTACTTC.

The rearrangement links TRBV29-1 to TRBJ2-2; D ambiguous. Germline CDR1 and CDR2: SQVTM and ANQGSEA. CDR3 length: 11 residues. Trimming shortened V by 7 bases and J by 8 bases, and 11 bases separated the two germline ends. The CDR3 DNA is TGCAGCGCCAAAAGAGGTGGGGAGCTGTTTTTT. Encoded protein: CSAKRGGELFF.

This clonotype was counted many times. The chain employs TRBV4-1 and TRBJ2-3; D ambiguous. This CDR3 contains 14 residues. V dropped 0 bases and J dropped 5 bases, with 9 bases sitting between them. Germline values: CDR1 MGHRA, CDR2 YSYEKL. The DNA of the CDR3 is TGCGCCAGCAGCCAAGAGTGGAGAATAGATACGCAGTATTTT. Translation gives CASSQEWRIDTQYF.